Listed here are 8 T cell receptor beta chains from one sample, sequenced in a study of control samples from healthy donors and cancer patients. Here immunoSEQ multiplex PCR was the method, and the copy in TCRdb shows in-frame clones only, minus some. The repertoire holds 140,000 or so clones, with around 94% as singletons. Sequencing used PBMCs. These receptor sequences come from a man in his fifties or sixties with colorectal cancer.

The chain is built from TRBV18 and TRBJ1-1; the D gene is possibly TRBD1 (6 bases). This CDR3 is 15 amino acids long. Germline V gene data show CDR1 as KGHSH and CDR2 as LQKENI. The V end was cut by 3 bases, the J end by 0 bases, with 11 bases between. The CDR3 region is CASSPAQGLNTEAFF. Written as DNA, the CDR3 is TGTGCCAGCTCACCCGCCCAGGGGTTGAACACTGAAGCTTTCTTT.

The chain has TRBV18 and TRBJ2-1; D not certain. The germline V gene has CDR1 KGHSH and CDR2 LQKENI. The CDR3 is 13 amino acids. V was pared by 3 bases and J by 8 bases, with 11 bases between. The CDR3 protein is CASSPGQPYEQFF. Written as DNA, the CDR3 is TGTGCCAGCTCACCGGGTCAACCCTATGAGCAGTTCTTC.

The V gene is TRBV7-2, the J gene TRBJ2-7; 7 bases are shared with TRBD1. With 5 bases clipped from V and 2 bases from J, the junction kept 6 bases outside the gene matches. The germline V gene encodes CDR1 SGHTA and CDR2 FQGNSA. CDR3 length equals 14 residues. The CDR3 nucleotides are TGTGCCAGCAGCGACAGGGACAGCCCCTACGAGCAGTACTTC. Translation gives CASSDRDSPYEQYF. The full variable domain, with the rest looked up from reference TRBV7-2 and TRBJ2-7, is GAGVSQSPSNKVTEKGKDVELRCDPISGHTALYWYRQSLGQGLEFLIYFQGNSAPDKSGLPSDRFSAERTGGSVSTLTIQRTQQEDSAVYLCASSDRDSPYEQYFGPGTRLTVT.

The V call is TRBV19, the J call TRBJ1-2, with D unresolved. Per the germline V gene, CDR1 is LNHDA and CDR2 is SQIVND (reference sequence). The CDR3 has 14 amino acids. Trimming cost V 4 bases and J 4 bases, with 13 bases left between them. CDR3 amino acids: CASSSSQNLYGYTF. CDR3 in DNA: TGTGCCAGTAGTAGCTCACAGAATCTCTATGGCTACACCTTC.

This clone was seen a single time. V gene TRBV10-3 combines with J gene TRBJ1-5; TRBD1 agrees at 7 bases. The CDR3 is 14 residues long. Germline-derived CDR1 and CDR2 are ENHRY and SYGVKD. V gave up 10 bases and J gave up 4 bases; unmatched junction bases: 10. CDR3 region: CATDTGEGNQPQHF. The CDR3 coding sequence is TGTGCCACCGACACAGGGGAAGGAAATCAGCCCCAGCATTTT.

The V and J genes are TRBV20-1 and TRBJ2-5, with D unclear. CDR1 and CDR2 (germline): DFQATT, SNEGSKA (reference sequence). Trimming removed 6 bases from V and 5 bases from J, with 7 bases in between. The CDR3 sequence is 10 residues long. The CDR3 spells CSAPRETQYF. CDR3 nucleotide sequence: TGCAGTGCCCCTAGGGAGACCCAGTACTTC.

The rearrangement links TRBV9 to TRBJ2-3, with D perhaps matching TRBD2 (6 bases). Trimming cost V 0 bases and J 0 bases, with 11 bases left between them. The length of the CDR3 is 16 residues. CDR1 is SGDLS and CDR2 is YYNGEE in the germline V gene. Here the CDR3 reads CASSVGLGGSTDTQYF. Here the CDR3 DNA reads TGTGCCAGCAGCGTAGGCTTGGGGGGTAGCACAGATACGCAGTATTTT.

This rearrangement joins TRBV3-1 (or the pseudogene TRBV3-2) to TRBJ1-1; D possibly corresponds to TRBD1 (6 bases). Germline CDR1 is LGHDT and CDR2 is YNNKEL (reference sequence). The V end lost 7 bases, the J end lost 1 base, and 19 bases lay between the germline ends. CDR3 length: 16 residues. The CDR3 DNA sequence: TGTGCCAGCACCAGCAATCAGGGGATCACGAACACTGAAGCTTTCTTT. Translated: CASTSNQGITNTEAFF.